This T cell receptor beta chain was found in a study of CD8+CD57+ T cells in acquired aplastic anemia (dated by TCRdb to 2017 to 2018). With regard to the full study: A mean of roughly 2.9 ug of DNA, ranging from about 0.17 to 30 ug, was extracted from sorted CD4+ and CD8+ cells. An average of approximately 9.8 million reads for CD4+ cells and 11 million to 13 million reads for CD8+ cells was obtained from healthy donor samples. The research as a whole found: Around 28 CD8+ CDR3 sequences were found to be shared between patients and controls, but these sequences appeared to be highly expressed in patients and within the immunodominant clones of the patients. Patients and healthy controls showed no significant difference in CD8+ Simpson's diversity (P=0.060).

The study deep-sequenced TCR repertoires of sorted CD4+ and CD8+ blood T cells from severe aplastic anemia patients and healthy subjects. Ficoll-Paque density gradient centrifugation was used to isolate peripheral blood mononuclear cells. Before DNA extraction, CD4+ and CD8+ T cells were sorted with FACS or magnetic beads. Sequences KGHDR (CDR1) and SFDVKD (CDR2) are obtained from the germline V gene. From the cysteine up to the phenylalanine, the CDR3 has a length of 19 residues. CDR3 DNA only is kept here, 57 bases in frame from base 1. A distance of 25 bases separates the germline ends of V and J, which lose 3 bases and 6 bases respectively. Turning to this clonotype: The antigen it binds to is not known. Per-base qualities were not stored, and no clone one base away is much larger.

TCR beta VDJ combination and CDR3 sequence profiling used genomic DNA as the template. An Illumina HiSeq 2000 was the platform used for TCR repertoire sequencing. Under the source paper's analysis protocol: TRBV/TRBJ rearrangement plots, CDR3 size and DJ length profiles, and Simpson's diversity index were used to assess repertoires. The immunodominant clone was defined as the most abundant DNA sequence in deep sequencing data. CDR3 amino acid sequences were checked for sharing between subjects and were compared against published repertoires and the VDJdb database. The public sequencing data were trimmed at Q25 with fastp and processed into clonotypes with MiXCR by TCRdb, which kept only in-frame beta chains. Under each unique CDR3 protein, matching rows form one entry showing the most common genes and DNA. The V and J calls and clone size are TCRdb's, not the authors'. The sample table lists approximately 81,000 distinct CDR3 sequences, 40% to 50% of them with a count of one. Approximately 61% of the sample is taken by the ten largest.

Sequencing used sorted CD4+, CD8+, or CD8+CD57+ T cells (not recorded which) from PBMCs. The receptor chain draws on TRBV24-1 and TRBJ2-2; the D call is tentative, TRBD1 or TRBD2, as each matches 5 bases. The receptor was derived from a human donor in good health, serving as a control. The base sequence is TGTGCCACCAGTGATACCCTGGGGCATACGGGGCGGAGACCCGGGGAGCTGTTTTTT. Protein translation: CATSDTLGHTGRRPGELFF.